A selection of T cell receptor beta chains follows, all from one sample in a study of blood T cells in healthy people across ages. Using its own MiXCR run on the 5' RACE reads, TCRdb lists one record per CDR3 protein. The table has about 770,000 distinct CDR3 sequences, roughly 44% seen once; the top ten hold around 21%. The specimen sequenced was blood. The receptor set was obtained from a man aged 60-69 years in good health. Each CDR3 is given without its conserved first and last residue. The order of the fields is V gene, CDR3 protein.

>TRBV5-1
ASSLSGTYGYT
>TRBV27
ASSLSRTDNEQF
>TRBV12-3/TRBV12-4
ASSSQTGLRTDTQY
>TRBV4-1
ASSHPTGTGAYNEQY
>TRBV12-3/TRBV12-4
ASSFQIATDTQY
>TRBV29-1
SVDRSQETQY
>TRBV27
ASRSPSMGTYEQY
>TRBV5-1
ASSLDGREDEQY
>TRBV18
ASSPHRGHEQY
>TRBV5-5
ASSLKRFGEYYGYT
>TRBV27
ASSLSRGSGYSEAF
>TRBV28
ASSDGLGPYSNQPQH
>TRBV4-3
ASSQDWGYNEKLF
>TRBV20-1
SARRGGENEQY
>TRBV4-2
ASSQVSGQPSGANVLT
>TRBV20-1
SARDFWTRPQETQY
>TRBV4-1
ASSQLAFPYNEQF
>TRBV9
ASSTLTGASYNEQF
>TRBV5-1
AGSLNSGGFYNKQF
>TRBV12-3/TRBV12-4
ASSSFIVGDGYT
>TRBV11-2
ASSARRTGYEQY
>TRBV6-6
ASSPPTGNYGYT
>TRBV6-6
ASGNSQETQY
>TRBV20-1
SASAAPGETQY
>TRBV15
ATSKNAGTGYNEQY
>TRBV20-1
STDNSGQGAYYGYT
>TRBV21-1
ARITGGQGEGGPYNEQF
>TRBV12-3/TRBV12-4
ASRSSSSSGANVLT
>TRBV18
ASSPSHSQETQY
>TRBV4-3
ASSPSRQSSGANVLT
>TRBV9
ASSVAPTGTYEQY
>TRBV3-1
ASSQGTTYNEQF
>TRBV28
ASSWDDEQF
>TRBV12-3/TRBV12-4
ASRWGTSAYEQY
>TRBV20-1
SARLPQGLTYNEQF
>TRBV2
ASSEGTGMGTGELF
>TRBV21-1
ANSWDSSDEQY
>TRBV6-2/TRBV6-3
ASRTGSWDTQY
>TRBV10-3
AISDPAGLVGYGYT
>TRBV15
ATSREASGETQY
>TRBV19
ASSMGQGGYEQY
>TRBV7-2
ASSLMGTQQETQY
>TRBV27
ASSSYRNTGELF
>TRBV27
ASRKGQLPPYEQY
>TRBV20-1
SATTGGYEQY
>TRBV6-2/TRBV6-3
ASSVQGADHYGYT
>TRBV5-6
ASSFGGTYNEQY
>TRBV18
ASSPSIAGGYDEQY
>TRBV7-2
ASSYFGQQETQY
>TRBV9
ASSSQGAPTYEQY
>TRBV6-6
ASSDREQTLYGYT
>TRBV5-6
ASSGGAGAHNEQF
>TRBV29-1
SVQQETQY
>TRBV20-1
SARLPGAGTQY
>TRBV12-3/TRBV12-4
ASSGDRNYGYT
>TRBV14
ASSQVDDSYEQY
>TRBV12-3/TRBV12-4
ASSPDWGEQY
>TRBV20-1
SARDPRGKNEQY
>TRBV20-1
SARGDREVHGYT